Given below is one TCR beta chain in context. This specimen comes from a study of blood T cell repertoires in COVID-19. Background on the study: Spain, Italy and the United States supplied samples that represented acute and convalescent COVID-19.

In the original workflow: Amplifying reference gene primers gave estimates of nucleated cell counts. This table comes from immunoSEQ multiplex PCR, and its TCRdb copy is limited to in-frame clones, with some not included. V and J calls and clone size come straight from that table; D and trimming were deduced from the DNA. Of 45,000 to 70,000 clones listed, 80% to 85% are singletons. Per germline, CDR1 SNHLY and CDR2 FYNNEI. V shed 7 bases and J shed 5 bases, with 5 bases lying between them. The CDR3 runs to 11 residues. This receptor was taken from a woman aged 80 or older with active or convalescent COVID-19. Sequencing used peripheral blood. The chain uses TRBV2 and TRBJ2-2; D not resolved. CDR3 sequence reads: CASTETGELFF. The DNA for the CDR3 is TGTGCCAGCACCGAGACCGGGGAGCTGTTTTTT.